The sequence of this TCR beta chain was determined in a study of CD8+ T cells in alopecia areata. The CDR3 contains 15 residues. Trimming took off 3 bases at V and 1 base at J, with 11 bases between the two ends. Germline CDR1 and CDR2: ENHRY and SYGVKD. This clone was counted between two and nine times. Its antigen is not identified. cDNA reverse transcribed from extracted RNA served as the sequencing template. Generated by immunoSEQ multiplex PCR, the TCRdb table keeps only in-frame clones and is missing some. The repertoire includes approximately 120,000 clones, roughly 55% of them detected once, and 5.7% sits in the top ten. The treatment: oral pan-JAK inhibitor, 5-10 mg twice daily. Alopecia areata patients had lesional scalp punch biopsies and peripheral blood taken from them. Regarding the study as a whole: Tofacitinib did not eliminate many expanded lesional clones from scalp or blood. Unlike in mice, where it was clearer, TCR sharing across patients was less clear, possibly HLA-related.

This rearrangement joins TRBV10-3 to TRBJ2-3; the D call may be TRBD1 or TRBD2 (6 bases each). The clonotype was recovered from a human donor with alopecia areata. Material: CD4+ T cells sorted from blood, obtained at week 4, from a patient treated with tofacitinib. The CDR3 protein is CAISDPGARTDTQYF. The CDR3 DNA sequence: TGTGCCATCAGTGATCCGGGGGCCCGCACAGATACGCAGTATTTT.